Presented here are 2 T cell receptor beta chains from one specimen sequenced in a study of blood T cell repertoires in COVID-19. TCRdb keeps only in-frame clones here, not all; method: immunoSEQ multiplex PCR. The sample includes some 150,000 clones, roughly 81% of them seen just once. Sample: peripheral blood. These TCRs come from a human donor with acute or convalescent COVID-19. The donor label of this sample is uncertain.

The chain is built from TRBV10-3 and TRBJ2-5, with D perhaps matching TRBD1 (6 bases). V was clipped by 10 bases and J by 0 bases, with 12 bases between them. CDR1 and CDR2 (germline): ENHRY, SYGVKD. This CDR3 has 13 amino acids. CDR3 sequence reads: CATGDRYQETQYF. In DNA, the CDR3 is TGTGCCACCGGAGACAGGTACCAAGAGACCCAGTACTTC.

The gene calls are TRBV3-1 (or the pseudogene TRBV3-2) and TRBJ2-1, with 8 positions matching TRBD2. The CDR3 covers 15 residues. The germline gives CDR1 LGHDT, CDR2 YNNKEL (reference sequence). J gave up 7 bases and V 5 bases, and 10 bases lay outside the gene matches. CDR3 residues: CASSYWTSWKNEQFF. CDR3 DNA: TGTGCCAGCAGCTACTGGACTAGCTGGAAAAATGAGCAGTTCTTC.